This TCR beta chain was sequenced during a study of shared T cell receptors in the human thymus. The germline V gene encodes CDR1 WSHSY and CDR2 SAAADI. The V and J ends lost 0 bases and 6 bases respectively, with 15 bases between them. The CDR3 length is 15 residues. Method: immunoSEQ multiplex PCR; TCRdb's copy keeps in-frame clones and lacks some. The table has about 500,000 clones, more than 75% seen once. This sample also belongs to another study, concerning human thymus T cells.

Sequenced input: thymocytes. The clonotype originates from a boy under two years old with a congenital heart defect. The rearrangement uses TRBV10-2 and TRBJ2-7; TRBD2 is a possible D gene (5 bases). CDR3 DNA sequence: TGCGCCAGCAGTGAGTCGAGAGGGAGTAAGGGCGAGCAGTACTTC. It is translated as CASSESRGSKGEQYF.